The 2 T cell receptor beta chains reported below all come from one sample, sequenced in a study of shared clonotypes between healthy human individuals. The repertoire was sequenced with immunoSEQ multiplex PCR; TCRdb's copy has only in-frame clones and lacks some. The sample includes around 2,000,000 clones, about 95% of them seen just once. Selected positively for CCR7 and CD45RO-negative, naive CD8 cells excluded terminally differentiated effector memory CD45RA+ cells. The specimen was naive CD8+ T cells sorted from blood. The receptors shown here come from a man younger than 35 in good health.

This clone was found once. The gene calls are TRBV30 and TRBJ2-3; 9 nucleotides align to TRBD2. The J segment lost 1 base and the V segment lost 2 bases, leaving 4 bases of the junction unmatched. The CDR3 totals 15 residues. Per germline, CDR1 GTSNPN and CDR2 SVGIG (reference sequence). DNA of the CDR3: TGTGCCTGGAGTTTTGCGGGAGGGGGCACAGATACGCAGTATTTT. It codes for CAWSFAGGGTDTQYF.

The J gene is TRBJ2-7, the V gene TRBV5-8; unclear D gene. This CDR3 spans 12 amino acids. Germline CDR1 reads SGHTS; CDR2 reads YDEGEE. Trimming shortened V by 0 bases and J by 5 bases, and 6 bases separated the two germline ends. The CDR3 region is CASSLGVNEQYF. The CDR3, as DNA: TGTGCCAGCAGCTTGGGAGTCAACGAGCAGTACTTC. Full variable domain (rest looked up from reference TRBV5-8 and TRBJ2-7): EAGVTQSPTHLIKTRGQQATLRCSPISGHTSVYWYQQALGLGLQFLLWYDEGEERNRGNFPPRFSGRQFPNYSSELNVNALELEDSALYLCASSLGVNEQYFGPGTRLTVT.